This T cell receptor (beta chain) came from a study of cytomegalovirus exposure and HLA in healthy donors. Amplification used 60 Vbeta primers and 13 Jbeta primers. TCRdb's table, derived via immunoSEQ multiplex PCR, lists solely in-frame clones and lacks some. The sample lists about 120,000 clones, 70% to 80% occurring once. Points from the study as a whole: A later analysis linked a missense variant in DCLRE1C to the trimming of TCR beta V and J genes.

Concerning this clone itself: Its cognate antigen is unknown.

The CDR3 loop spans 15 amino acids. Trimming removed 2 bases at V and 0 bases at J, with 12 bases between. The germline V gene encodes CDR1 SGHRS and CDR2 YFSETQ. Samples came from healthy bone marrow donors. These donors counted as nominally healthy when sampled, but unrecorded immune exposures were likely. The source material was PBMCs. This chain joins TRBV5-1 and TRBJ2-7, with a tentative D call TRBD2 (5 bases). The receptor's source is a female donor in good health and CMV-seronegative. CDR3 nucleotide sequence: TGCGCCAGCAGCTTCGGAGCGGTCGGCTCCTACGAGCAGTACTTC. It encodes CASSFGAVGSYEQYF.